This TCR beta chain came from a study of blood T cell repertoires in COVID-19. The assay was immunoSEQ multiplex PCR, and TCRdb's table has in-frame clones only and misses some. The sample gives 200,000 to 300,000 clones, about 73% of which show up once; around 3.4% is in the top ten. The CDR3 runs to 13 residues. Germline V gene lookup returns CDR1 SGHDN and CDR2 FVKESK. V lost 4 bases and J lost 4, with 11 bases in between. This clonotype was obtained from a woman older than 75 with acute or convalescent COVID-19. This chain connects TRBV14 to TRBJ2-7, with D tentatively TRBD1 (6 bases). The sequenced sample consisted of peripheral blood. CDR3: CASSPTGLYEQYF. The CDR3 coding sequence is TGTGCCAGCAGCCCGACAGGCTTATACGAGCAGTACTTC.